A selection of T cell receptor beta chains follows, all from one sample in a study of blood T cells in healthy people across ages. TCRdb analysed the 5' RACE reads with MiXCR anew, one entry per CDR3 protein. Among hundreds of thousands of distinct CDR3 sequences listed, around 26% were seen once. The sequenced sample was blood. The receptors stem from a woman older than 75 in good health. The CDR3 runs from the conserved cysteine through the conserved F or W. The order of the fields is V gene, J gene, clone size, D gene, CDR3 protein, CDR3 DNA. The D gene is left open where the match is weak. The listing skips clone size in some rows; elsewhere it reads once, few, many or a size class.

>TRBV6-2/TRBV6-3|TRBJ1-5|many|.
CASSYTEEGNQPQHF
TGTGCCAGCAGTTACACGGAGGAGGGCAATCAGCCCCAGCATTTT
>TRBV7-2|TRBJ2-5|many|TRBD1
CASSLVPARGSRETQYF
TGTGCCAGCAGCTTAGTTCCCGCCAGGGGGTCTCGAGAGACCCAGTACTTC
>TRBV6-2/TRBV6-3|TRBJ1-2|many|TRBD1
CASSGQGSVYGYTF
TGTGCCAGCAGTGGACAGGGGTCGGTCTATGGCTACACCTTC
>TRBV20-1|TRBJ2-5|many|.
CSAKATGKGETQYF
TGCAGTGCTAAGGCAACAGGGAAAGGAGAGACCCAGTACTTC
>TRBV28|TRBJ2-3|few|.
CASSIRWDTQYF
TGTGCCAGCAGCATCCGGTGGGATACGCAGTATTTT
>TRBV12-3/TRBV12-4|TRBJ2-3|many|.
CASKLADSTDTQYF
TGTGCCAGCAAATTAGCGGACAGCACAGATACGCAGTATTTT
>TRBV7-2|TRBJ2-7|many|TRBD2
CASSLALASGGTSYEQYF
TGTGCCAGCAGCTTAGCGCTTGCTAGCGGGGGGACCTCCTACGAGCAGTACTTC
>TRBV20-1|TRBJ2-5|many|TRBD2
CSAREGGSEPTETQYF
TGCAGTGCTAGAGAGGGAGGGAGCGAACCCACAGAGACCCAGTACTTC
>TRBV5-1|TRBJ1-1|many|.
CASSSNWMNTEAFF
TGCGCCAGCAGCTCCAATTGGATGAACACTGAAGCTTTCTTT
>TRBV20-1|TRBJ2-5|.|.
CSARHPGETQYF
TGCAGTGCTCGACACCCCGGAGAGACCCAGTACTTC
>TRBV20-1|TRBJ1-2|few|.
CSARTRRLGIRGNYGYTF
TGCAGTGCTAGGACCCGCAGGTTAGGCATAAGGGGAAACTATGGCTACACCTTC
>TRBV12-3/TRBV12-4|TRBJ2-1|.|TRBD1
CASSPTETGSCNEQFF
TGTGCCAGCAGTCCAACCGAGACAGGGAGCTGCAATGAGCAGTTCTTC
>TRBV7-9|TRBJ2-7|.|TRBD1
CASSPSTGLYEQYF
TGTGCCAGCAGCCCATCGACAGGGCTGTACGAGCAGTACTTC
>TRBV2|TRBJ2-1|many|.
CASRARGNPYNEQFF
TGTGCCAGCAGGGCCCGGGGGAACCCCTACAATGAGCAGTTCTTC
>TRBV20-1|TRBJ2-2|.|.
CSASGVGTGELFF
TGCAGTGCTAGTGGAGTCGGCACCGGGGAGCTGTTTTTT
>TRBV6-6|TRBJ2-1|many|.
CASSYVGGGTYNEQFF
TGTGCCAGCAGTTACGTGGGTGGGGGGACTTACAATGAGCAGTTCTTC
>TRBV5-1|TRBJ2-5|.|TRBD1
CASSLGGQGTETQYF
TGCGCCAGCAGCTTGGGAGGACAGGGAACAGAGACCCAGTACTTC
>TRBV7-8|TRBJ2-1|.|.
CASSLGVGGYNEQFF
TGTGCCAGCAGCTTAGGTGTAGGGGGTTACAATGAGCAGTTCTTC
>TRBV5-1|TRBJ2-3|many|.
CASSLGGLGLPATDTQYF
TGCGCCAGCAGCTTGGGCGGCTTGGGACTTCCAGCAACAGATACGCAGTATTTT
>TRBV7-3|TRBJ1-6|.|.
CASSLRAGVGSPLHF
TGTGCCAGCAGCTTACGGGCAGGGGTTGGTTCACCCCTCCACTTT
>TRBV20-1|TRBJ2-5|many|TRBD2
CSARDRLAFRETQYF
TGCAGTGCTAGAGATCGACTAGCCTTTCGAGAGACCCAGTACTTC
>TRBV6-5|TRBJ2-1|.|.
CASCYVAGDEQFF
TGTGCCAGCTGTTACGTGGCTGGCGATGAGCAGTTCTTC
>TRBV12-3/TRBV12-4|TRBJ1-1|.|.
CASSLWVTRPTEAFF
TGTGCCAGCAGTTTATGGGTGACACGTCCCACTGAAGCTTTCTTT
>TRBV7-6|TRBJ1-2|.|.
CASSLGRGAVYGYTF
TGTGCCAGCAGCCTGGGGCGGGGGGCGGTCTATGGCTACACCTTC
>TRBV6-2/TRBV6-3|TRBJ1-2|many|.
CASSDGTGYGYTF
TGTGCCAGCAGTGACGGGACCGGCTATGGCTACACCTTC
>TRBV12-3/TRBV12-4|TRBJ1-2|.|.
CASSLRRYGYTF
TGTGCCAGCAGTTTACGACGTTATGGCTACACCTTC
>TRBV7-2|TRBJ1-1|many|.
CASSLALTEAFF
TGTGCCAGCAGCTTAGCTCTGACTGAAGCTTTCTTT
>TRBV6-2/TRBV6-3|TRBJ2-5|many|.
CASSYSLKGETQYF
TGTGCCAGCAGTTACTCGTTGAAAGGAGAGACCCAGTACTTC
>TRBV3-1|TRBJ1-1|.|TRBD1
CASSQHRAGGSEAFF
TGTGCCAGCAGCCAACATCGGGCAGGGGGCTCTGAAGCTTTCTTT
>TRBV7-9|TRBJ1-4|few|.
CASSDGGSNEKLFF
TGTGCCAGCAGCGATGGAGGGTCTAATGAAAAACTGTTTTTT